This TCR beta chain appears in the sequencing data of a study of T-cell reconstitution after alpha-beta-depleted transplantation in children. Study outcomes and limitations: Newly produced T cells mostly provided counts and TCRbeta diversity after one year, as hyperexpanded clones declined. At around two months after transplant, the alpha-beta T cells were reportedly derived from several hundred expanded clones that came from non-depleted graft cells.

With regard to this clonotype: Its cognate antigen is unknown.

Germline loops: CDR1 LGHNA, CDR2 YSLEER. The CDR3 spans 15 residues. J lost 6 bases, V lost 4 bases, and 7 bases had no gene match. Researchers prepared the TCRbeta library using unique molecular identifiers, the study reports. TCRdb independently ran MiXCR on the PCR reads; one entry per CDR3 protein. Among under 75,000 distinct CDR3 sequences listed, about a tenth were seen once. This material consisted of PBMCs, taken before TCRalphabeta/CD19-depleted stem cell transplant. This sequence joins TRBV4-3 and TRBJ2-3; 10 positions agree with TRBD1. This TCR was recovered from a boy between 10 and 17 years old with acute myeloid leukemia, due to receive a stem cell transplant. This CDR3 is CASSPGDRGLDTQYF. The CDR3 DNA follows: TGCGCCAGCAGCCCAGGGGACAGGGGACTGGATACGCAGTATTTT.